Sequencing of this T cell receptor beta chain was carried out in a study of T cell changes during pregnancy in multiple sclerosis. Germline trimming cut 4 bases from V and 5 bases from J; bases unmatched to any gene: 12. This CDR3 has 18 residues. Germline CDR1 reads SGHRS; CDR2 reads YFSETQ. Profiling relied on immunoSEQ multiplex PCR, and the TCRdb table lists in-frame clones only, not all of them. The sample carries some 70,000 clones, roughly nine tenths recorded once. The chain employs TRBV5-1 and TRBJ2-2; 12 nucleotides agree with TRBD2. The origin of this receptor is a female donor with multiple sclerosis, enrolled in a pregnancy study. The source was peripheral blood, collected before pregnancy. This chain's CDR3 is CASSALLAGGPITGELFF. The DNA of the CDR3 is TGCGCCAGCAGCGCCCTACTAGCGGGAGGCCCTATTACCGGGGAGCTGTTTTTT.